This T cell receptor (beta chain) was sequenced for a study of OX40 agonist ivuxolimab in advanced cancers. Libraries were prepared by immunoSEQ multiplex PCR; TCRdb keeps only in-frame clonotypes and omits some of them. This sample has roughly 90,000 clones, with under 95% found just once. Trimming stripped 3 bases from V and 14 bases from J, with 14 bases between. The germline V gene encodes CDR1 GTSNPN and CDR2 SVGIG (reference sequence). This CDR3 has 12 amino acids. This clonotype originated in an adult with an advanced solid tumor such as melanoma, head and neck, liver or kidney cancer. The sequencing here drew on CD4+ or CD8+ T cells sorted from blood, taken in a trial of the OX40 agonist ivuxolimab. The rearrangement joins TRBV30 to TRBJ1-6; no clear D. CDR3 loop: CAWSDPSITLHF. CDR3 bases: TGTGCCTGGAGCGATCCGTCGATCACCCTCCACTTT.